This passage covers 3 T cell receptor beta chains from one sample sequenced in a study of cytomegalovirus exposure and HLA in healthy donors. Profiled with immunoSEQ multiplex PCR; TCRdb holds only in-frame clones, not every one. The repertoire consists of around 300,000 clones, with 80% to 90% occurring once and the leading ten covering less than 1.2%. The specimen was PBMCs. The receptors originated from a woman between 18 and 29 years old in good health and CMV-seronegative.

The chain links TRBV27 to TRBJ2-2; no firm D call. The CDR3 has 14 residues. Between the trimmed V and J ends, which lost 0 bases and 7 bases, there was a span of 9 bases. Looked up from germline, CDR1 is MNHEY and CDR2 is SMNVEV (reference sequence). This chain's CDR3 is CASSLSPRIGELFF. The DNA for the CDR3 is TGTGCCAGCAGTTTATCGCCCAGAATCGGGGAGCTGTTTTTT.

The rearrangement links TRBV19 to TRBJ2-2, with 7 bases lining up with TRBD1. V gave up 5 bases and J gave up 5 bases; unmatched junction bases: 2. The CDR3 extends over 13 amino acids. The V gene's germline CDR1 is LNHDA and CDR2 SQIVND (reference sequence). CDR3: CASSLDRTGELFF. The DNA of the CDR3 is TGTGCCAGTAGTCTGGACAGGACCGGGGAGCTGTTTTTT.

The chain is built from TRBV9 and TRBJ1-5; D possibly corresponds to TRBD1 (6 bases). V lost 5 bases, J lost 5 bases, and 14 bases lay in between. This CDR3 has 14 residues. Germline CDR1 is SGDLS and CDR2 is YYNGEE. CDR3 nucleotides: TGTGCCAGCAGTGGGGGGGACACTTATCAGCCCCAGCATTTT. Its translation is CASSGGDTYQPQHF.